Included here is one T cell receptor beta chain sequence, with context. Its antigen is currently unknown. Source study methods: Because ImmunoSEQ provided only junction sequences with no quality scores, the filtering differed. Clones were sequenced by immunoSEQ multiplex PCR, and TCRdb holds only the in-frame ones, with some missing. V and J calls and clone size are copied from that table; D and trimming were computed from the DNA. This sample has 850,000 to 1,100,000 clones, with roughly 80% found just once. The data derive from a study of shared clonotypes between healthy human individuals. General study points: The study found lower generation probabilities in non-shared clonotypes than in those shared by all four donors.

With 4 bases removed from V and 11 bases from J, the gap between germline ends came to 15 bases. This CDR3 comprises 12 residues. CDR1 is MNHEY and CDR2 is SVGAGI in the germline V gene. All the donors were Caucasian adults who lived in Nashville, Tennessee. The TCR comes from a man younger than 30 in good health. Some clones in this sample may be carry-over from other donors' samples. Sequenced material: memory CD4+ T cells from PBMCs. The subset: CD45RA-negative fraction. V gene TRBV6-5 combines with J gene TRBJ2-7; D uncertain. The CDR3, as DNA: TGTGCCAGCAGTTTAGAGACGGCGGCGAAGTACTTC. Translation: CASSLETAAKYF.